A selection of T cell receptor beta chains follows, all from one sample in a study of vaccination and CD4 T cells after COVID-19. No antigen is known for these receptors. A single record per CDR3 protein comes from TCRdb applying MiXCR to the PCR reads. This table holds approximately 9,300 distinct CDR3 sequences, about 60% found once. Sequenced sample: CD4+ T cells from blood, cultured in vitro. Source of these receptors: a human donor in good health. Each CDR3 is given with its conserved first and last residue. Each record gives: clone size, J gene, V gene, D gene, CDR3 DNA, CDR3 protein. The D gene is left open where the match is weak. The size field is filled for only some rows; it gives once, few, many or a size class.

>NA|TRBJ2-1|TRBV6-2/TRBV6-3|TRBD2
TGTGCCAGCAGCCTGGGAGGGGTTAGCTCCTACAATGAGCAGTTCTTC
CASSLGGVSSYNEQFF
>NA|TRBJ1-6|TRBV21-1|NA
TGTGCCAGCAGCAAAGTCCCCCCAGATTCACCCCTCCACTTT
CASSKVPPDSPLHF
>few|TRBJ2-7|TRBV20-1|NA
TGCAGTGCTAAAAGGGGAGGGGGCTCTAACGAGCAGTACTTC
CSAKRGGGSNEQYF
>once|TRBJ2-7|TRBV4-1|TRBD2
TGCGCCAGCAGCCCCTATAGCGGGGCCACCTTCTCCTACGAGCAGTACTTC
CASSPYSGATFSYEQYF
>few|TRBJ1-2|TRBV6-4|TRBD1
TGTGCCAGCAGTCCAAAGACAGGGCATGGCTACACCTTC
CASSPKTGHGYTF
>NA|TRBJ1-2|TRBV30|NA
TGTGCCTGGAGTACCCAGGGTCGCACCTACACCTTC
CAWSTQGRTYTF
>NA|TRBJ1-2|TRBV12-3/TRBV12-4|NA
TGTGCCAGCAGTTTAGCAGGCAGGGAGAGGTTGGACTATGGCTACACCTTC
CASSLAGRERLDYGYTF
>NA|TRBJ2-1|TRBV5-1|NA
TGCGCCAGCAGCTTACCGTTCCGGGGTAGTGAGCAGTTCTTC
CASSLPFRGSEQFF
>NA|TRBJ1-4|TRBV20-1|NA
TGCAGTGTGCCTCGACAGGCACTACCTAGCGGTTGGATTTTT
CSVPRQALPSGWIF
>NA|TRBJ2-6|TRBV19|NA
TGTGCCAGTAGAGGGCTAGATTACGGGGCCAACGTCCTGACTTTC
CASRGLDYGANVLTF
>NA|TRBJ1-2|TRBV28|TRBD1
TGTGCCAGTTGGAGACAGGGGGGCAACTATGGCTACACCTTC
CASWRQGGNYGYTF
>few|TRBJ1-2|TRBV7-2|TRBD1
TGTGCCAGCAGCATCTCTGTGGGACAGGGGGCGGGTGGCTACACCTTC
CASSISVGQGAGGYTF
>few|TRBJ2-3|TRBV7-6|TRBD2
TGTGCCAGCAGCTTAAATAGCGGGACTTTGGATACGCAGTATTTT
CASSLNSGTLDTQYF
>NA|TRBJ2-2|TRBV19|NA
TGTGCCAGTAGTATAGGCGGGGCACTCAACACCGGGGAGCTGTTTTTT
CASSIGGALNTGELFF
>NA|TRBJ2-5|TRBV6-5|TRBD2
TGTGCCAGCAGTTTACGACTAGCGGGGGGGCCGAAGACCCAGTACTTC
CASSLRLAGGPKTQYF
>NA|TRBJ1-5|TRBV18|NA
TGTGCCAGCTCACAAGGGCAGGTTAGCAATCAGCCCCAGCATTTT
CASSQGQVSNQPQHF
>NA|TRBJ1-2|TRBV2|TRBD1
TGTGCCAGCAGTTTAGAGGGGGCGGACTATGGCTACACCTTC
CASSLEGADYGYTF
>NA|TRBJ1-5|TRBV2|NA
TGTGCCAGCACCTTGTCGGGGGGGGCCGGCAATCAGCCCCAGCATTTT
CASTLSGGAGNQPQHF
>NA|TRBJ1-2|TRBV12-3/TRBV12-4|NA
TGTGCCAGCAGTTTAGAATCCGACAAGTCTGGCTACACCTTC
CASSLESDKSGYTF
>NA|TRBJ1-2|TRBV3-1|NA
TGTGCCAGCAGCCAAGGGCACAGGCCATTCTATGGCTACACCTTC
CASSQGHRPFYGYTF
>NA|TRBJ2-2|TRBV6-1|TRBD2
TGTGCCAGCAGGCGGCTAGCGGGGGGAAACACCGGGGAGCTGTTTTTT
CASRRLAGGNTGELFF
>NA|TRBJ2-2|TRBV12-3/TRBV12-4|NA
TGTGCCAGCAGCCTCAATTCTCTAGGACGGGTAACCACCGGGGAGCTGTTTTTT
CASSLNSLGRVTTGELFF
>once|TRBJ2-7|TRBV6-1|NA
TGTGCCAGCACTGGAATCTACGAGCAGTACTTC
CASTGIYEQYF
>few|TRBJ2-7|TRBV7-2|TRBD2
TGTGCCAGCAGGGCGGGGGGTACCCTCTCCTACGAGCAGTACTTC
CASRAGGTLSYEQYF
>NA|TRBJ2-1|TRBV7-2|TRBD2
TGTGCCAGCAGCCCACGCCTAGCGGGGGGTACAGCTGGATACAATGAGCAGTTCTTC
CASSPRLAGGTAGYNEQFF
>few|TRBJ2-2|TRBV7-2|TRBD2
TGTGCCAGCAGTAGGGGACTAGCGGGGATGAACACCGGGGAGCTGTTTTTT
CASSRGLAGMNTGELFF
>NA|TRBJ2-6|TRBV19|NA
TGTGCCAGTAGAGCCCAGGGAAATGGGGCCAACGTCCTGACTTTC
CASRAQGNGANVLTF
>NA|TRBJ1-3|TRBV6-2/TRBV6-3|TRBD1
TGTGCCAGCAGCGGCACCGGGACAGGGACCACTGGAAACACCATATATTTT
CASSGTGTGTTGNTIYF
>NA|TRBJ2-5|TRBV25-1|NA
TGTGCCAGCAGTGAATGGGAGGGGGGCGGAGTGACACGAACCCAGTACTTC
CASSEWEGGGVTRTQYF
>NA|TRBJ1-2|TRBV5-4|NA
TGTGCCAGCAGCTTGGACCCAGGGGTGGGCTATGGCTACACCTTC
CASSLDPGVGYGYTF
>NA|TRBJ1-1|TRBV30|NA
TGTGCCAGGAGTACAGGGAAAACTGAAGCTTTCTTT
CARSTGKTEAFF
>NA|TRBJ2-5|TRBV7-9|NA
TGTGCCAGCAGCTTAGGTTTAGGGCAAGAGACCCAGTACTTC
CASSLGLGQETQYF
>few|TRBJ1-1|TRBV30|NA
TGTGCCCACGTACTTAACACTGAAGCTTTCTTT
CAHVLNTEAFF
>NA|TRBJ1-1|TRBV20-1|TRBD1
TGCAGTGCTAGAGATCCGAGGGGGACAGGGGATAAAGCTTTCTTT
CSARDPRGTGDKAFF
>NA|TRBJ1-6|TRBV6-5|TRBD1
TGTGCCAGCAGTTATAACGGACAGGGGAGTTCACCCCTCCACTTT
CASSYNGQGSSPLHF
>NA|TRBJ2-7|TRBV27|TRBD1
TGTGCCAGCAGTCATGGGCTGGACAGGGGGTCCTACGAGCAGTACTTC
CASSHGLDRGSYEQYF
>NA|TRBJ2-7|TRBV7-9|NA
TGTGCCAGCAGCTTAGACAGCTACCCCGAGCAGTACTTC
CASSLDSYPEQYF
>NA|TRBJ2-1|TRBV5-4|NA
TGTGCCAGCAGCCAGAACAGGGCGGATAGGTATGAGCAGTTCTTC
CASSQNRADRYEQFF
>NA|TRBJ1-1|TRBV5-4|TRBD1
TGTGCCAGCAGCTTGGGACAGGGAAGGCCTGAAGCTTTCTTT
CASSLGQGRPEAFF
>NA|TRBJ1-2|TRBV7-9|NA
TGTGCCAGCAGCTTAGGGGGACGGGGGGCCTATGGCTACACCTTC
CASSLGGRGAYGYTF
>NA|TRBJ1-1|TRBV20-1|NA
TGCAGTGCTAGAGTTCTGGGGGGTCTAACTGAAGCTTTCTTT
CSARVLGGLTEAFF
>few|TRBJ1-2|TRBV5-4|NA
TGTGCCAGCAGCTTCTTCGGGCAGCTATCTCCCTATGGCTACACCTTC
CASSFFGQLSPYGYTF